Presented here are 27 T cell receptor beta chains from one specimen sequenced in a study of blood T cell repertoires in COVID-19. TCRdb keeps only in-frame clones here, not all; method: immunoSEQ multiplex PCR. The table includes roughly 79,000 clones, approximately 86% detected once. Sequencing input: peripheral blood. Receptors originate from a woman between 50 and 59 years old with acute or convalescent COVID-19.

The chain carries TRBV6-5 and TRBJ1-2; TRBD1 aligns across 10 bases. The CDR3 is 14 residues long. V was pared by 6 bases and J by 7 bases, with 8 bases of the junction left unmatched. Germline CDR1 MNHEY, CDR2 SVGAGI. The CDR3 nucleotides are TGTGCCAGCAGAGGGACAGGGGTTCGTTTTGGCTACACCTTC. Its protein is CASRGTGVRFGYTF.

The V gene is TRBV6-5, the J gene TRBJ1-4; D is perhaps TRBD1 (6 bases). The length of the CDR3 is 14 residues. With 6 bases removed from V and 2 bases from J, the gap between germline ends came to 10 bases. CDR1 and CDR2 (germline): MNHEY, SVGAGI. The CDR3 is CASRQGGTNEKLFF. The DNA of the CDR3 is TGTGCCAGCAGACAGGGTGGTACTAATGAAAAACTGTTTTTT.

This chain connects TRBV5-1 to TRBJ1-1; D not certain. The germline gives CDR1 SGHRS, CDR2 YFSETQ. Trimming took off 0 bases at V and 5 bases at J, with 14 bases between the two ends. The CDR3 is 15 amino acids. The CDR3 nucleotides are TGCGCCAGCAGCTTGGTAGCTGGTCAGTTGACTGAAGCTTTCTTT. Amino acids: CASSLVAGQLTEAFF.

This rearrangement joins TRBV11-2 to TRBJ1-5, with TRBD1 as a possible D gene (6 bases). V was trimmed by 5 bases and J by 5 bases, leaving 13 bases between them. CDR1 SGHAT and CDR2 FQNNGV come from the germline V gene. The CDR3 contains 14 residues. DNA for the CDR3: TGTGCCAGCAGCGACCCCAGGGGAGATCAGCCCCAGCATTTT. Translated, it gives CASSDPRGDQPQHF.

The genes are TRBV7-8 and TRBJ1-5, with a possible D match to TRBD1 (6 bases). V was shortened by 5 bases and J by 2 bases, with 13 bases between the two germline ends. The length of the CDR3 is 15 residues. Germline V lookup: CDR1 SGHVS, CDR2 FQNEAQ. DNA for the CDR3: TGTGCCAGCAGCCCAGGGGTTTGGGGCAATCAGCCCCAGCATTTT. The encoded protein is CASSPGVWGNQPQHF.

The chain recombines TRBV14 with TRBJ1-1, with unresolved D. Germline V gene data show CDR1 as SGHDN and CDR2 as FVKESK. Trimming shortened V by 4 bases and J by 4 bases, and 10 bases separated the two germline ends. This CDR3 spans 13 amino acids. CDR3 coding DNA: TGTGCCAGCAGCCTTACCCAGGCCACTGAAGCTTTCTTT. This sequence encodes CASSLTQATEAFF.

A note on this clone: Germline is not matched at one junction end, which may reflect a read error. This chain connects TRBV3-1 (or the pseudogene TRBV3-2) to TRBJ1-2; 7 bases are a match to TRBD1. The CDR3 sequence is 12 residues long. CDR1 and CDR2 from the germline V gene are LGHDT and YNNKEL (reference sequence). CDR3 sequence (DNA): TGTGCCAGCAGCCATATGACAGGGACATACGGCTTC. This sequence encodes CASSHMTGTYGF.

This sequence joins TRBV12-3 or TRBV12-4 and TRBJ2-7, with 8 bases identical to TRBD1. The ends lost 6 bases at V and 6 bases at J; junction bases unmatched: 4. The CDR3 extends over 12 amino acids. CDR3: CASSITGGEQYF. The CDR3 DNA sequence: TGTGCCAGCAGCATTACAGGGGGCGAGCAGTACTTC.

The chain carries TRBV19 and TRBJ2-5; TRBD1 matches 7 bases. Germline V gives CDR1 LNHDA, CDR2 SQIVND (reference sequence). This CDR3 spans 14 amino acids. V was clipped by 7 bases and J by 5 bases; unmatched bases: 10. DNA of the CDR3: TGTGCCAGTAATCCGGGACAGAGGTCGGAGACCCAGTACTTC. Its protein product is CASNPGQRSETQYF.

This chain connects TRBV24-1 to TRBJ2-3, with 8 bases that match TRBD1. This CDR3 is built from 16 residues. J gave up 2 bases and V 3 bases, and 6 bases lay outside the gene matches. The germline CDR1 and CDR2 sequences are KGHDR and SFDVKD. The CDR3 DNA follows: TGTGCCACCAGTGATCCAGGGGGCGAGTACACAGATACGCAGTATTTT. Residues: CATSDPGGEYTDTQYF.

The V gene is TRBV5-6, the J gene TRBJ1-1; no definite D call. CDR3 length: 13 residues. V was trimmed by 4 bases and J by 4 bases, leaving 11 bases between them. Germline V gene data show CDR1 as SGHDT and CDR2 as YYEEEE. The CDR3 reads CASSGGRATEAFF. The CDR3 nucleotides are TGTGCCAGCAGCGGAGGAAGGGCCACTGAAGCTTTCTTT. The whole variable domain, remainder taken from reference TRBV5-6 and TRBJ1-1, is DAGVTQSPTHLIKTRGQQVTLRCSPKSGHDTVSWYQQALGQGPQFIFQYYEEEERQRGNFPDRFSGHQFPNYSSELNVNALLLGDSALYLCASSGGRATEAFFGQGTRLTVV.

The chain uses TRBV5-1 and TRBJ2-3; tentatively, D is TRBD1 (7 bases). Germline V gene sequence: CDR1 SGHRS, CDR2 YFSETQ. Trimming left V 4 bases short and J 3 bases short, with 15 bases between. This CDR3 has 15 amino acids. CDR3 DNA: TGCGCCAGCAGCCCCTCACAGGGGAGGACAGATACGCAGTATTTT. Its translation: CASSPSQGRTDTQYF.

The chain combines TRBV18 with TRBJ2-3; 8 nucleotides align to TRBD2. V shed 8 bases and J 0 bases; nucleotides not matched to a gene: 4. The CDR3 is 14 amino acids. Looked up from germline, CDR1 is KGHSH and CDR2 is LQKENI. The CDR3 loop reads CASALAASTDTQYF. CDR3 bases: TGTGCCAGCGCACTAGCGGCCAGCACAGATACGCAGTATTTT.

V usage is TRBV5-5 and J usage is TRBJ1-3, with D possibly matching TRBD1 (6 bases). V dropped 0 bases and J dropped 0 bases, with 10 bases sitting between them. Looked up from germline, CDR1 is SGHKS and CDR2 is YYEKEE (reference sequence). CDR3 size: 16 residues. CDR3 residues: CASSLEAQGSGNTIYF. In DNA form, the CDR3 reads TGTGCCAGCAGCTTGGAGGCACAGGGCTCTGGAAACACCATATATTTT.

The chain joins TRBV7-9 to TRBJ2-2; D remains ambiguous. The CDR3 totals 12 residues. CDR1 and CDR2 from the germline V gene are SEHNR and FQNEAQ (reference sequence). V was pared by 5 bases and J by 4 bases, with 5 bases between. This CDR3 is CASSPFTGELFF. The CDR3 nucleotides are TGTGCCAGCAGCCCTTTCACCGGGGAGCTGTTTTTT.

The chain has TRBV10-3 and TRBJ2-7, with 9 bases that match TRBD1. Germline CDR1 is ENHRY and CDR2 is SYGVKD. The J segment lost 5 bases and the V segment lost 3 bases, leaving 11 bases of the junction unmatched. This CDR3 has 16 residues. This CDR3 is CAISDRLGQGRDEQYF. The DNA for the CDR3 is TGTGCCATCAGTGACCGACTGGGACAGGGCCGAGACGAGCAGTACTTC.

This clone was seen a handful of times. In DNA, the CDR3 is TGTGCCAGCAGCCTACGATCGGCTCAGGGGAGCAATCAGCCCCAGCATTTT. Translating gives CASSLRSAQGSNQPQHF. The chain uses TRBV3-1 (or the pseudogene TRBV3-2) and TRBJ1-5; maybe TRBD1 (6 bases). CDR1 LGHDT and CDR2 YNNKEL come from the germline V gene (reference sequence). V was trimmed by 4 bases and J by 1 base, leaving 17 bases between them. The CDR3 is made up of 17 amino acids.

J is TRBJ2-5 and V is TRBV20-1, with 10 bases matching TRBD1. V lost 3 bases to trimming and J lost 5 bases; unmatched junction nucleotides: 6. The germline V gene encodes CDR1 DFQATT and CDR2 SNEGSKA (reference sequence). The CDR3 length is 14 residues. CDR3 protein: CSASTGQGSETQYF. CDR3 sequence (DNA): TGCAGTGCTAGTACGGGACAGGGGAGCGAGACCCAGTACTTC.

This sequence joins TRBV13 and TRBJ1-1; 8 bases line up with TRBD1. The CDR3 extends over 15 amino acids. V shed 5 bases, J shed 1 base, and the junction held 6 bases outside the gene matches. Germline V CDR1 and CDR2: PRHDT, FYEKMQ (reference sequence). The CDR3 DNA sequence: TGTGCCAGCAGCGCCCCCGGGACAGGGAACACTGAAGCTTTCTTT. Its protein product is CASSAPGTGNTEAFF.

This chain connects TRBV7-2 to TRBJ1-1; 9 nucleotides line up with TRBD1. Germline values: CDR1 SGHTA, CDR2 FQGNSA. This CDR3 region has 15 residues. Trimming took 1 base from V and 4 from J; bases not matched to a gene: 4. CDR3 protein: CASSLEGTGITEAFF. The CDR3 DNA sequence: TGTGCCAGCAGCTTAGAGGGGACAGGGATCACTGAAGCTTTCTTT.

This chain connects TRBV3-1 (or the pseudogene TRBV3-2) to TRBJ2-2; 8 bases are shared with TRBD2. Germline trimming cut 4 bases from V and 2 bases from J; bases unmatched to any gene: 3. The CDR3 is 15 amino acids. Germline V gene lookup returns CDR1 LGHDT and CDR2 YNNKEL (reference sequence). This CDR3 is CASSRGGTNTGELFF. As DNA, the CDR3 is TGTGCCAGCAGCCGCGGGGGGACTAACACCGGGGAGCTGTTTTTT.

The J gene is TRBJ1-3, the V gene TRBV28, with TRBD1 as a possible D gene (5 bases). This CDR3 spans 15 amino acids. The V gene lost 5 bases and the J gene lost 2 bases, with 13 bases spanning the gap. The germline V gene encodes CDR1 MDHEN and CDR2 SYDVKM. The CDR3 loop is CASSLPSGTGNTIYF. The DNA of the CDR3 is TGTGCCAGCAGTCTCCCGTCAGGGACTGGAAACACCATATATTTT.

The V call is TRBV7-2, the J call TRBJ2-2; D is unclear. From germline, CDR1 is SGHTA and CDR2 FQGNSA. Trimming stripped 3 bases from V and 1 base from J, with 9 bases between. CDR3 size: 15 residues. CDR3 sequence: CASSFWLENTGELFF. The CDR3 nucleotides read TGTGCCAGCAGCTTCTGGCTTGAGAACACCGGGGAGCTGTTTTTT.

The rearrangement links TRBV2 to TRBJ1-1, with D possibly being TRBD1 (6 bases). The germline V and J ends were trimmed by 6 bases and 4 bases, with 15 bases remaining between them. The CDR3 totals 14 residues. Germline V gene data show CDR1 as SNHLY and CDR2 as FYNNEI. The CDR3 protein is CASRVEGGPTEAFF. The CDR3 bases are TGTGCCAGCAGGGTAGAGGGGGGGCCCACTGAAGCTTTCTTT.

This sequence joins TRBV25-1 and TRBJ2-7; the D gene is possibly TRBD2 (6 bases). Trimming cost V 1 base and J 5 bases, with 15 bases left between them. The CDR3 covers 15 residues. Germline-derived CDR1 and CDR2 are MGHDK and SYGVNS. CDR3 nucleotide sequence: TGTGCCAGCAGTGAATGGGTCGGGAGAGCCGACGAGCAGTACTTC. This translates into CASSEWVGRADEQYF.

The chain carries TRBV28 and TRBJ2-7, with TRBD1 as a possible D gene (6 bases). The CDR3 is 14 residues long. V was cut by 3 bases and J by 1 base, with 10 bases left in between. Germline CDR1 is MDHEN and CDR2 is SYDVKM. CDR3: CASSFGTQSYEQYF. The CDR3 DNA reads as TGTGCCAGCAGTTTTGGGACACAATCCTACGAGCAGTACTTC.

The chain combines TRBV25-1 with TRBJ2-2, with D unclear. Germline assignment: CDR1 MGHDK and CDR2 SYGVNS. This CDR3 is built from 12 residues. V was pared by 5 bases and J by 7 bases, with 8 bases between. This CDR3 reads CASSPSVGELFF. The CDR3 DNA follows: TGTGCCAGCAGTCCTTCGGTCGGGGAGCTGTTTTTT. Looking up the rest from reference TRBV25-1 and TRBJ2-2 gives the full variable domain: EADIYQTPRYLVIGTGKKITLECSQTMGHDKMYWYQQDPGMELHLIHYSYGVNSTEKGDLSSESTVSRIRTEHFPLTLESARPSHTSQYLCASSPSVGELFFGEGSRLTVL.